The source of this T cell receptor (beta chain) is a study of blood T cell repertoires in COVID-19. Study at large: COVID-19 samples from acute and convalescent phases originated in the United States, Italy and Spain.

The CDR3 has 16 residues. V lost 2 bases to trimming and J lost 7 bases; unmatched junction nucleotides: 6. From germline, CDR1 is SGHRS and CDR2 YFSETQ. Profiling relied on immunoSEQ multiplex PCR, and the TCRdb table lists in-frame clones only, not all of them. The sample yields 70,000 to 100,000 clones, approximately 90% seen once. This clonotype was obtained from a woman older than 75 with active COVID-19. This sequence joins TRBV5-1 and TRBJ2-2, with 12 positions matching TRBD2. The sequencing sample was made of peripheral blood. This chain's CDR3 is CASSFLAGGPGGELFF. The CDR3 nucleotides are TGCGCCAGCAGCTTCCTAGCGGGAGGGCCCGGCGGGGAGCTGTTTTTT.